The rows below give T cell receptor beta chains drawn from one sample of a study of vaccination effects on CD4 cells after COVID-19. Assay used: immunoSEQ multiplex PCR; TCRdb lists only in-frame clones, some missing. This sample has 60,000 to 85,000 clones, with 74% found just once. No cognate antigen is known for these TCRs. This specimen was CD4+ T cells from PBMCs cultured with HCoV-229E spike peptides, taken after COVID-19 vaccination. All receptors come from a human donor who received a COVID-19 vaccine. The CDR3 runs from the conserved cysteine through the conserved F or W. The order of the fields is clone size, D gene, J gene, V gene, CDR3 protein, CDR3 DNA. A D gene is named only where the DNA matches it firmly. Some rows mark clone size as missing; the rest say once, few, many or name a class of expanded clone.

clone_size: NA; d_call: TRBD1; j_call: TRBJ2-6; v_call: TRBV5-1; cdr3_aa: CASSGITTGSGANVLTF; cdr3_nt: TGCGCCAGCAGCGGGATCACGACAGGGTCGGGGGCCAACGTCCTGACTTTC
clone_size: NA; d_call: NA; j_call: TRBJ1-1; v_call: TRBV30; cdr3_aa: CAWNYNRRLNTEAFF; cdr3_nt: TGTGCCTGGAACTACAACAGGCGTTTGAACACTGAAGCTTTCTTT
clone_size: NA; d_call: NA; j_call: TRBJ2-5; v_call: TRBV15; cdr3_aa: CATSRDLGQETQYF; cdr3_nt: TGTGCCACCAGCAGAGATTTGGGGCAAGAGACCCAGTACTTC
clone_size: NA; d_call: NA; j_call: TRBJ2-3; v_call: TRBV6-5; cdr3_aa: CASIPRDNGNTQYF; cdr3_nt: TGTGCCAGCATCCCCCGGGACAATGGAAATACGCAGTATTTT
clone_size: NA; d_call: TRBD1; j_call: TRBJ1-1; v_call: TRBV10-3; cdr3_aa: CAMKQGWGTEAFF; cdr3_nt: TGTGCCATGAAACAGGGGTGGGGGACTGAAGCTTTCTTT
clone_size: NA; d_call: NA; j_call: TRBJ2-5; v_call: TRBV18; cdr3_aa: CASSPPMAGAETQYF; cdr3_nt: TGTGCCAGCTCACCACCGATGGCAGGGGCCGAGACCCAGTACTTC
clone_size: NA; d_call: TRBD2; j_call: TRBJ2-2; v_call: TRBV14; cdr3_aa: CASSRLAGTPAGELFF; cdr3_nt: TGTGCCAGCAGCCGACTAGCGGGGACCCCGGCTGGGGAGCTGTTTTTT
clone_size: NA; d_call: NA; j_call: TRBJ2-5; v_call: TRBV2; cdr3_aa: CASSVDGEETQYF; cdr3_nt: TGTGCCAGCAGCGTAGACGGGGAAGAGACCCAGTACTTC
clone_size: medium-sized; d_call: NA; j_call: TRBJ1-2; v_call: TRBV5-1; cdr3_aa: CASSITQDGYTF; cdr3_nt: TGCGCCAGCAGCATTACACAGGATGGCTACACCTTC
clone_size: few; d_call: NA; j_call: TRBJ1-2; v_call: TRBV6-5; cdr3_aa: CASSSGDRGYTF; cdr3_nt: TGTGCCAGCAGTTCGGGAGATAGGGGCTACACCTTC
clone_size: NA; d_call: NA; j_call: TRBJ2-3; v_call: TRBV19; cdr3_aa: CASSMSTDTQYF; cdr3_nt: TGTGCCAGTAGTATGAGCACAGATACGCAGTATTTT
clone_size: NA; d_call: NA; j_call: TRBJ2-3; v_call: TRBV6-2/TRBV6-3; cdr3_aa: CASSPPPGDTQYF; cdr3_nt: TGTGCCAGCAGTCCCCCCCCCGGAGATACGCAGTATTTT
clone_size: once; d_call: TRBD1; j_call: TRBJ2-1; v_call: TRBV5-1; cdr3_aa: CASSATGTGAYNEQFF; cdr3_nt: TGCGCCAGCAGCGCCACCGGGACAGGGGCTTACAATGAGCAGTTCTTC
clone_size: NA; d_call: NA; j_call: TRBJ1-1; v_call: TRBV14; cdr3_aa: CASRPLTALTEAFF; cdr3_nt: TGTGCCAGCAGACCCCTGACGGCGCTTACTGAAGCTTTCTTT
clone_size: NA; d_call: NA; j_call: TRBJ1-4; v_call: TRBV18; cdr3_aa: CASSPSSGFTNEKLFF; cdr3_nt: TGTGCCAGCTCACCATCCTCCGGGTTCACTAATGAAAAACTGTTTTTT
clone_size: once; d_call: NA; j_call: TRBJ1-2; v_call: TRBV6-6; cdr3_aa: CATTRGGDYGYTF; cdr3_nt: TGTGCCACCACAAGAGGGGGGGACTATGGCTACACCTTC
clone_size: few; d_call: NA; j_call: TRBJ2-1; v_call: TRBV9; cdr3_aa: CASSAAGGTNSYRFF; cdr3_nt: TGTGCCAGCAGCGCGGCTGGGGGCACCAATAGTTATCGGTTCTTC
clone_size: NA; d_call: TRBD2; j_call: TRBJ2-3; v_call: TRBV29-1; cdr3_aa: CSVAEGTSGGSDTQYF; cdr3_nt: TGCAGCGTTGCGGAGGGGACTAGCGGGGGGTCAGATACGCAGTATTTT
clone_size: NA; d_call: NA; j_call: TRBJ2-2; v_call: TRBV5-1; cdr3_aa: CASSLLAFRNTGELFF; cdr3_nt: TGCGCCAGCAGCTTGCTAGCATTCCGGAACACCGGGGAGCTGTTTTTT
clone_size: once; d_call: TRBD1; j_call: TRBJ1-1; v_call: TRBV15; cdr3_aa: CATSRATGGKTEAFF; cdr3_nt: TGTGCCACCAGCAGAGCGACAGGGGGCAAGACTGAAGCTTTCTTT
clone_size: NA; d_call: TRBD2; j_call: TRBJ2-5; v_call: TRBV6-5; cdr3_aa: CASSYISGVQETQYF; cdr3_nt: TGTGCCAGCAGTTACATCAGCGGGGTTCAAGAGACCCAGTACTTC
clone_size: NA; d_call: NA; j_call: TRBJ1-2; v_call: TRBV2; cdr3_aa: CASSESRGDYGYTF; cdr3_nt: TGTGCCAGCAGTGAATCAAGGGGCGACTATGGCTACACCTTC
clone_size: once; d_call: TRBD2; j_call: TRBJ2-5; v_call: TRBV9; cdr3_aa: CASSGGTSGGLQETQYF; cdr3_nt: TGTGCCAGCAGCGGGGGGACTAGCGGGGGCCTGCAAGAGACCCAGTACTTC
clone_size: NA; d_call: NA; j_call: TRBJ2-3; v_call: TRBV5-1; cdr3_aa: CASSLARSYPDTQYF; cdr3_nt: TGCGCCAGCAGCTTGGCCAGAAGCTACCCAGATACGCAGTATTTT
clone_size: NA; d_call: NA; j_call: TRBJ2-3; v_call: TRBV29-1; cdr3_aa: CSVDRQADTQYF; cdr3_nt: TGCAGCGTCGATCGACAGGCAGATACGCAGTATTTT